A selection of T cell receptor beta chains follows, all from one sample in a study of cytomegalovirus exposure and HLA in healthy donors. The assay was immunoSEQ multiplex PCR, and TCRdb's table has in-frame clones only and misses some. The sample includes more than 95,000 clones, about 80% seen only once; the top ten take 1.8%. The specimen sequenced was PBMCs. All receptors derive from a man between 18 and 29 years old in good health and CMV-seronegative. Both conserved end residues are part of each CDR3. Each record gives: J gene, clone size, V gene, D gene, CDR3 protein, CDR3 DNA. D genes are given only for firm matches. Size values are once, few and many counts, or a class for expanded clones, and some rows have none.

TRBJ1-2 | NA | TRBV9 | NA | CASSVDGGTGYGYTF | TGTGCCAGCAGCGTAGATGGGGGCACTGGCTATGGCTACACCTTC
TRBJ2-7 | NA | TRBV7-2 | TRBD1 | CASGRQGGYEQYF | TGTGCCAGCGGTCGACAGGGGGGCTACGAGCAGTACTTC
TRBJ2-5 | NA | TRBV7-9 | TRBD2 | CASSWTSGGVKETQYF | TGTGCCAGCAGCTGGACTAGCGGGGGGGTAAAAGAGACCCAGTACTTC
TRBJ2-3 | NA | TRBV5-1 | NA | CASSLADRETQYF | TGCGCCAGCAGCTTGGCGGACCGGGAGACGCAGTATTTT
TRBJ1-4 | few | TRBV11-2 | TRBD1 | CASSQDRGREKLFF | TGTGCCAGCAGCCAGGACAGGGGAAGAGAAAAACTGTTTTTT
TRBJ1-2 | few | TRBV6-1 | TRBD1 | CASSGDRAWYGYTF | TGTGCCAGCAGCGGAGACAGGGCTTGGTATGGCTACACCTTC
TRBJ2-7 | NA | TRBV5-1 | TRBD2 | CASSLNPGLAAPYEQYF | TGCGCCAGCAGCTTGAACCCGGGACTAGCCGCGCCCTACGAGCAGTACTTC
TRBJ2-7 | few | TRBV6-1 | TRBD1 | CASSDSNPGTGAYEQYF | TGTGCCAGCAGTGATTCGAATCCCGGGACAGGGGCCTACGAGCAGTACTTC
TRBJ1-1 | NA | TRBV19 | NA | CASSIGAEAFF | TGTGCCAGTAGTATAGGAGCTGAAGCTTTCTTT
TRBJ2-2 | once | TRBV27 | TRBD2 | CASNPPGLVVTGELFF | TGTGCCAGCAACCCTCCGGGACTAGTGGTCACCGGGGAGCTGTTTTTT
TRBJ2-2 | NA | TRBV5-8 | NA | CAGTRENTGELFF | TGTGCCGGAACCAGGGAAAACACCGGGGAGCTGTTTTTT
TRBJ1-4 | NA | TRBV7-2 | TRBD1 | CASSPPGTGNEKLFF | TGTGCCAGCAGCCCCCCCGGGACAGGGAATGAAAAACTGTTTTTT
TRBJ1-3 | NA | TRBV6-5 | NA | CASSSPTGPPTIYF | TGTGCCAGCAGTTCTCCTACAGGGCCCCCGACCATATATTTT
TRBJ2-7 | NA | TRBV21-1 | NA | CASSKARERGGSYEQYF | TGTGCCAGCAGCAAAGCGCGGGAACGGGGGGGGTCCTACGAGCAGTACTTC
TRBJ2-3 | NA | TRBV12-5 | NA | CASAPRGSTDTQYF | TGTGCTAGTGCCCCCCGAGGCAGCACAGATACGCAGTATTTT
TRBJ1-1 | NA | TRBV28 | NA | CASRYGTEAFF | TGTGCCAGCAGATACGGCACTGAAGCTTTCTTT
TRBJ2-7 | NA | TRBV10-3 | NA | CAISESLTGINSYEQYF | TGTGCCATCAGTGAGTCATTGACAGGTATTAACTCCTACGAGCAGTACTTC
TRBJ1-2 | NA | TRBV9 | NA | CASSVGRRGGYTF | TGTGCCAGCAGCGTAGGCAGGCGGGGTGGCTACACCTTC
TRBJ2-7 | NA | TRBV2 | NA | CASSEERSSYEQYF | TGTGCCAGCAGTGAGGAACGGAGCTCCTACGAGCAGTACTTC
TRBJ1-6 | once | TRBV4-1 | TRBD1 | CASSQGSAGGRSPLHF | TGCGCCAGCAGCCAAGGCTCGGCAGGGGGCAGGTCACCCCTCCACTTT
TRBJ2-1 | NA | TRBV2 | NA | CASSILNEQFF | TGTGCCAGCAGTATTCTCAATGAGCAGTTCTTC
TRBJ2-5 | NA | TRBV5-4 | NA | CASSLEGYQETQYF | TGTGCCAGCAGCTTGGAGGGGTACCAAGAGACCCAGTACTTC
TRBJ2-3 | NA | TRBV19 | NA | CASSSLPGADTQYF | TGTGCCAGTAGTTCTCTCCCGGGGGCAGATACGCAGTATTTT
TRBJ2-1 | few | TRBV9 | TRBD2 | CASSDHSGGSYNEQFF | TGTGCCAGCAGCGACCACAGCGGGGGGTCCTACAATGAGCAGTTCTTC
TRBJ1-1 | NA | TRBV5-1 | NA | CASGTRTEAFF | TGCGCCAGCGGGACACGCACTGAAGCTTTCTTT
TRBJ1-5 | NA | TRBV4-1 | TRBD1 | CASSQGSTGNQPQHF | TGCGCCAGCAGCCAAGGGTCGACAGGGAATCAGCCCCAGCATTTT
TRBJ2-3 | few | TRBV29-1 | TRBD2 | CSVELPGGAGYTQYF | TGCAGCGTTGAGCTACCCGGGGGGGCAGGGTATACGCAGTATTTT
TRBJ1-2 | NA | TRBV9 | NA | CASSVAGGGAAGYTF | TGTGCCAGCAGCGTAGCTGGGGGAGGTGCTGCTGGCTACACCTTC
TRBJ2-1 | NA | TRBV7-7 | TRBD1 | CASSPDRGYEQFF | TGTGCCAGCAGCCCGGACAGGGGCTATGAGCAGTTCTTC
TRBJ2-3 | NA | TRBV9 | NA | CASSAGIRTDTQYF | TGTGCCAGCAGCGCAGGGATCCGCACAGATACGCAGTATTTT
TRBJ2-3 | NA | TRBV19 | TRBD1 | CASRAGDRGQYF | TGTGCCAGTAGGGCCGGGGACAGGGGGCAGTATTTT
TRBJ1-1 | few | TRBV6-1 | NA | CASSHYSNTEAFF | TGTGCCAGCAGTCACTACTCGAACACTGAAGCTTTCTTT
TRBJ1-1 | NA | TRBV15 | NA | CATSRGELEAFF | TGTGCCACCAGCAGAGGAGAACTTGAAGCTTTCTTT
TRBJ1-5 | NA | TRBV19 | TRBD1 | CASSRTGTGLNQPQHF | TGTGCCAGTAGTAGAACAGGGACAGGCCTCAATCAGCCCCAGCATTTT
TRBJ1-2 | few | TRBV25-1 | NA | CASRGRIYGYTF | TGTGCCAGCAGGGGGCGAATCTATGGCTACACCTTC
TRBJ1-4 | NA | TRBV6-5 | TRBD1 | CASSYTGQGKEKLFF | TGTGCCAGCAGTTACACAGGACAGGGAAAGGAAAAACTGTTTTTT
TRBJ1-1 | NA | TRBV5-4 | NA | CASSLAPEMNTEAFF | TGTGCCAGCAGCTTGGCCCCGGAGATGAACACTGAAGCTTTCTTT
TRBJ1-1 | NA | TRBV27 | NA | CASSLYGGGNTEAFF | TGTGCCAGCAGTTTATACGGGGGGGGAAACACTGAAGCTTTCTTT
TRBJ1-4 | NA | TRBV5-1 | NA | CASSLTVATNEKLFF | TGCGCCAGCAGCCTGACAGTAGCAACTAATGAAAAACTGTTTTTT
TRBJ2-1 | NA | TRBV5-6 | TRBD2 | CASSSQVETSSYNEQFF | TGTGCCAGCAGCTCTCAGGTTGAGACTAGCAGCTACAATGAGCAGTTCTTC
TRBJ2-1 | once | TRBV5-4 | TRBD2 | CASSLGLAGPNEQFF | TGTGCCAGCAGCTTGGGGCTAGCGGGGCCTAATGAGCAGTTCTTC
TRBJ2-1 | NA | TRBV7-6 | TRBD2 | CASSRTSGGADEQFF | TGTGCCAGCAGCAGGACTAGCGGGGGGGCGGATGAGCAGTTCTTC
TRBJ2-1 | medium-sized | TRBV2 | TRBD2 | CASNSPSGGYNEQFF | TGTGCCAGCAACTCCCCTAGCGGGGGTTACAATGAGCAGTTCTTC
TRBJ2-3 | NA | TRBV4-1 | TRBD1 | CASSPADRGHTQYF | TGCGCCAGCAGCCCGGCCGACAGGGGGCATACGCAGTATTTT
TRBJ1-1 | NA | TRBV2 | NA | CASNLDRNTEAFF | TGTGCCAGCAACCTCGACAGAAACACTGAAGCTTTCTTT
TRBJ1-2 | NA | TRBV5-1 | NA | CASSLAISGDGYTF | TGCGCCAGCAGCTTGGCAATATCCGGGGATGGCTACACCTTC
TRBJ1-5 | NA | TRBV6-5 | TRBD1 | CASRRGQGAQPQHF | TGTGCCAGCAGGAGAGGACAGGGTGCCCAGCCCCAGCATTTT
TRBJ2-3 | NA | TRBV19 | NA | CASSRQGAGATDTQYF | TGTGCCAGTAGTAGGCAGGGGGCGGGGGCCACAGATACGCAGTATTTT
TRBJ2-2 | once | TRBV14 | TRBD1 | CASRDRGRSGELFF | TGTGCCAGCAGGGACAGGGGGCGATCCGGGGAGCTGTTTTTT
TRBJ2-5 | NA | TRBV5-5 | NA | CASKQGPQETQYF | TGTGCCAGCAAACAGGGCCCCCAAGAGACCCAGTACTTC
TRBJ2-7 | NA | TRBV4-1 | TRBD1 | CASSQVGTGSHEQYF | TGCGCCAGCAGCCAAGTAGGGACAGGGTCCCACGAGCAGTACTTC
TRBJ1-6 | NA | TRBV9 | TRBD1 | CASSAGGRGNSPLHF | TGTGCCAGCAGCGCAGGGGGCAGGGGAAACTCACCCCTCCACTTT
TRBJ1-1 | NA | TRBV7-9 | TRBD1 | CASSPPRGTGGLNTEAFF | TGTGCCAGCAGCCCCCCCCGGGGGACAGGGGGCTTGAACACTGAAGCTTTCTTT
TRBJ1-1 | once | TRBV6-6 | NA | CASSYGDSNTEAFF | TGTGCCAGCAGTTACGGTGACAGTAACACTGAAGCTTTCTTT
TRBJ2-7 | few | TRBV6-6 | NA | CASSRESYEQYF | TGTGCCAGCAGTCGGGAGTCCTACGAGCAGTACTTC
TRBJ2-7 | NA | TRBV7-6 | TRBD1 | CASSWDRAGEQYF | TGTGCCAGCAGCTGGGACAGGGCGGGCGAGCAGTACTTC